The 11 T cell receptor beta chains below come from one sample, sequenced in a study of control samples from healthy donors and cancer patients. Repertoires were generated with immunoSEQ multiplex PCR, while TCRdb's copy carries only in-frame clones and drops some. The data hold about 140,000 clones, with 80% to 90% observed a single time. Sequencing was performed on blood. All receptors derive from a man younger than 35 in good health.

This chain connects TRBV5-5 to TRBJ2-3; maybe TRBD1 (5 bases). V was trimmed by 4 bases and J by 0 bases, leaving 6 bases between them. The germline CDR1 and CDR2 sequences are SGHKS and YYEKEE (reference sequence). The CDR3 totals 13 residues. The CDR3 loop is CASSPGSTDTQYF. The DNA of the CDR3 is TGTGCCAGCAGCCCAGGGAGCACAGATACGCAGTATTTT.

CDR3 in amino acids: CASSLSGGAYNEQFF. DNA of the CDR3: TGTGCCAGCTCATTATCCGGGGGGGCCTACAATGAGCAGTTCTTC. This chain connects TRBV18 to TRBJ2-1; 8 bases match TRBD2. The CDR3 consists of 15 residues. Trimming removed 5 bases from V and 2 bases from J; junction bases left unmatched: 5. In germline, CDR1 is KGHSH, CDR2 LQKENI.

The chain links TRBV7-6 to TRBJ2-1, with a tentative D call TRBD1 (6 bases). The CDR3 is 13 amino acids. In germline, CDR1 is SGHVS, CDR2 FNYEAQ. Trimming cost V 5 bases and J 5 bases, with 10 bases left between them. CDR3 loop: CASSLDRHNEQFF. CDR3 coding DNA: TGTGCCAGCAGCCTGGACAGACACAATGAGCAGTTCTTC.

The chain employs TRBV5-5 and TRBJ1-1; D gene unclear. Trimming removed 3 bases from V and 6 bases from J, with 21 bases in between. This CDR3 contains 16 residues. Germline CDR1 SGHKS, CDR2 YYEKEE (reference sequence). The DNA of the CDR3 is TGTGCCAGCAGCTCTTCACTGGAGATGCCATTCCCTGAAGCTTTCTTT. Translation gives CASSSSLEMPFPEAFF. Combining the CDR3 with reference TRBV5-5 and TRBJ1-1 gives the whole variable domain DAGVTQSPTHLIKTRGQQVTLRCSPISGHKSVSWYQQVLGQGPQFIFQYYEKEERGRGNFPDRFSARQFPNYSSELNVNALLLGDSALYLCASSSSLEMPFPEAFFGQGTRLTVV.

The DNA for the CDR3 is TGTGCCAGCTCACCCCTCCAGGGGGCATTTGGAAACACCATATATTTT. Protein: CASSPLQGAFGNTIYF. This chain connects TRBV18 to TRBJ1-3, with 8 bases aligning to TRBD1. CDR1 is KGHSH and CDR2 is LQKENI in the germline V gene. There are 16 residues in the CDR3. V was pared by 3 bases and J by 3 bases, with 7 bases of the junction left unmatched.

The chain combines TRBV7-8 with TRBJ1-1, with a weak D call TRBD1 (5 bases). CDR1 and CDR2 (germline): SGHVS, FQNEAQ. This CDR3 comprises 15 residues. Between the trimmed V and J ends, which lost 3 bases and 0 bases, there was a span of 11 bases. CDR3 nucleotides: TGTGCCAGCAGCTTTGAGACAGCTATGAACACTGAAGCTTTCTTT. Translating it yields CASSFETAMNTEAFF.

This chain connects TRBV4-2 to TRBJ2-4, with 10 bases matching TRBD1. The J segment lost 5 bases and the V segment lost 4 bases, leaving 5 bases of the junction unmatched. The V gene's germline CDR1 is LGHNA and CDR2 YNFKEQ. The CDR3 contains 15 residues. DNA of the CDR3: TGTGCCAGCAGCCGGGGACAGGGGAGGGAAAACATTCAGTACTTC. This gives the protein CASSRGQGRENIQYF.

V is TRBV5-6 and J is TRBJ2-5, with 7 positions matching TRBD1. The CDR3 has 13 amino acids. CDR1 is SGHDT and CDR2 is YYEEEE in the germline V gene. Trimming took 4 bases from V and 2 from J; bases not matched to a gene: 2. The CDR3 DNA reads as TGTGCCAGCAGCCTACAGGGGCAAGAGACCCAGTACTTC. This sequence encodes CASSLQGQETQYF.

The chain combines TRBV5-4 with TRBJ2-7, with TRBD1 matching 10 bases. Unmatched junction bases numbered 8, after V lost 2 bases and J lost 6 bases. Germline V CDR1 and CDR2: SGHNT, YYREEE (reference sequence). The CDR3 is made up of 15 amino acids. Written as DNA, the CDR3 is TGTGCCAGCAGCTTACCGGGACAGGGGAACCTCGAGCAGTACTTC. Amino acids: CASSLPGQGNLEQYF.

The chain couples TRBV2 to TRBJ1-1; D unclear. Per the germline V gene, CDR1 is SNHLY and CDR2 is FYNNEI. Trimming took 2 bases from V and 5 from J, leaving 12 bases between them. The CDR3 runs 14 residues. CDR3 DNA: TGTGCCAGCAGTGAAAGGGTTCTGGAGACTGAAGCTTTCTTT. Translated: CASSERVLETEAFF.

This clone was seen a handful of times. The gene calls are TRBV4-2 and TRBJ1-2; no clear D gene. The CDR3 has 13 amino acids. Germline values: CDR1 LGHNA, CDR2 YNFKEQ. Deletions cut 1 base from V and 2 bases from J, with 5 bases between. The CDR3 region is CASSQVQNYGYTF. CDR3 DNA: TGTGCCAGCAGCCAAGTACAGAACTATGGCTACACCTTC.